These 7 T cell receptor beta chains were all obtained from the same sample, sequenced in a study of blood T cell repertoires in COVID-19. Using immunoSEQ multiplex PCR, the repertoire was profiled, and TCRdb retains in-frame clones only, with some absent. Of 280,000 or so clones listed, around 84% are singletons. What was sequenced was PBMCs or T cells enriched from blood (not recorded which). The source of these receptors is a woman in her fifties or sixties who had recovered from COVID-19.

On this clone: One end of the junction does not line up with germline, which may come from a read error. Within the sample, other DNA sequences also encode this same CDR3. This CDR3 reads CAWTSGALNTGELFF. Written as DNA, the CDR3 is TGTGCTTGGACTAGCGGGGCCTTGAACACCGGGGAGCTATTTTTT. The rearrangement joins TRBV30 to TRBJ2-2, with 12 nucleotides matching TRBD2. The CDR3 loop spans 15 amino acids. Germline V lookup: CDR1 GTSNPN, CDR2 SVGIG (reference sequence).

The V gene is TRBV7-2, the J gene TRBJ2-7; 7 bases line up with TRBD1. CDR1 is SGHTA and CDR2 is FQGNSA in the germline V gene. This CDR3 is 13 amino acids long. V trimming: 3 bases; J trimming: 4 bases; junction bases outside the gene matches: 3. This chain's CDR3 is CASSLPGGYEQYF. Here the CDR3 DNA reads TGTGCCAGCAGCTTGCCAGGGGGATACGAGCAGTACTTC.

V usage is TRBV5-1 and J usage is TRBJ2-6; TRBD1 agrees at 7 bases. V was pared by 3 bases and J by 2 bases, with 5 bases of the junction left unmatched. This CDR3 region has 16 residues. Germline values: CDR1 SGHRS, CDR2 YFSETQ. The CDR3 sequence: CASSYDRVPGANVLTF. The CDR3, as DNA: TGCGCCAGCAGCTACGACAGGGTGCCTGGGGCCAACGTCCTGACTTTC.

J is TRBJ1-2 and V is TRBV2; the match to TRBD1 covers 7 bases. V lost 3 bases, J lost 5 bases, and 12 bases stayed unmatched. CDR3 length equals 16 residues. CDR1 is SNHLY and CDR2 is FYNNEI in the germline V gene. CDR3 residues: CASSEDPGQHSYGYTF. For the CDR3, the DNA is TGTGCCAGCAGTGAGGACCCGGGACAGCATTCTTATGGCTACACCTTC.

The chain combines TRBV5-1 with TRBJ1-4; 9 bases agree with TRBD1. V gave up 4 bases and J gave up 4 bases; unmatched junction bases: 5. Germline assignment: CDR1 SGHRS and CDR2 YFSETQ. The CDR3 consists of 15 residues. The CDR3 here is CASSPGTGINEKLFF. The CDR3 DNA sequence: TGCGCCAGCAGCCCCGGGACAGGGATTAATGAAAAACTGTTTTTT. Full variable domain (remainder filled in from reference TRBV5-1 and TRBJ1-4): KAGVTQTPRYLIKTRGQQVTLSCSPISGHRSVSWYQQTPGQGLQFLFEYFSETQRNKGNFPGRFSGRQFSNSRSEMNVSTLELGDSALYLCASSPGTGINEKLFFGSGTQLSVL.

The chain links TRBV28 to TRBJ1-2, with D hard to call. V lost 5 bases and J lost 2, with 12 bases in between. Germline CDR1 reads MDHEN; CDR2 reads SYDVKM. The CDR3 is 14 amino acids. The CDR3 region has the DNA TGTGCCAGCAGTGTGCCTCCGGGGAACTATGGCTACACCTTC. As protein: CASSVPPGNYGYTF.

This clone was observed a single time. The chain employs TRBV9 and TRBJ2-5, with 8 bases aligning to TRBD1. The CDR3 has 15 residues. V shed 4 bases and J 5 bases; nucleotides not matched to a gene: 10. Germline V CDR1 and CDR2: SGDLS, YYNGEE. CDR3: CASSFTPTGDETQYF. Here the CDR3 DNA reads TGTGCCAGCAGCTTCACCCCGACAGGGGATGAGACCCAGTACTTC.